These 5 T cell receptor beta chains were all obtained from the same sample, sequenced in a study of identical twins. TCRdb reprocessed the 5' RACE reads with MiXCR, giving one entry per CDR3 protein. Of around 480,000 distinct CDR3 sequences listed, about 14% are singletons. Separately, the same data were catalogued under a study of yellow fever vaccine responses in identical twins.

Material for sequencing was CD4+ T cells sorted from blood. All receptors come from a young woman in good health.

The chain uses TRBV6-5 and TRBJ2-7; TRBD2 matches at 8 bases. The CDR3 is 14 amino acids. Germline CDR1 reads MNHEY; CDR2 reads SVGAGI. With V trimmed by 2 bases and J by 7 bases, 7 bases remained unmatched. CDR3 residues: CASSYLGGGREQYF. In DNA, the CDR3 is TGTGCCAGCAGTTACCTCGGCGGGGGGAGGGAGCAGTACTTC.

The chain joins TRBV4-2 to TRBJ2-7, with 8 bases aligning to TRBD1. J gave up 6 bases and V 2 bases, and 3 bases lay outside the gene matches. This CDR3 has 13 amino acids. Per the germline V gene, CDR1 is LGHNA and CDR2 is YNFKEQ. Here the CDR3 reads CASSQQDRVEQYF. CDR3 bases: TGTGCCAGCAGCCAACAGGACAGGGTCGAGCAGTACTTC.

The rearrangement joins TRBV12-3 or TRBV12-4 to TRBJ1-6; 7 bases line up with TRBD1. This CDR3 has 13 residues. V shed 8 bases, J shed 9 bases, and the junction held 7 bases outside the gene matches. CDR3 DNA sequence: TGTGCCAGCTGGACAGGCCTGACTTCACCCCTCCACTTT. Protein sequence: CASWTGLTSPLHF.

V usage is TRBV20-1 and J usage is TRBJ2-1; TRBD2 matches at 11 bases. Germline CDR1 and CDR2: DFQATT and SNEGSKA (reference sequence). The CDR3 has 15 residues. V shed 0 bases and J 5 bases; nucleotides not matched to a gene: 3. DNA of the CDR3: TGCAGTGCTAGAGATGGGACTAGCGGAAACAATGAGCAGTTCTTC. Translating gives CSARDGTSGNNEQFF.

This chain links TRBV4-3 with TRBJ2-1; 10 positions match TRBD2. This CDR3 contains 17 residues. Trimming at V came to 5 bases and at J to 9 bases, leaving 16 bases not matched to a gene. Germline CDR1 LGHNA, CDR2 YSLEER. The CDR3 region is CASSLQVASGRALEQFF. The DNA for the CDR3 is TGCGCCAGCAGCTTACAAGTAGCGAGCGGGAGGGCCCTTGAGCAGTTCTTC.